The present TCR beta chain was sequenced within a study of shared clonotypes between healthy human individuals (dated by TCRdb to 2018 to 2020). About the study as a whole: The cohort comprised two women and three men aged 18 to 49 years. For each donor, CD4 naive and CD4 memory were each run on three plates, CD8 naive on two plates, and CD8 memory on one plate. The study deeply sequenced blood TCR repertoires of five healthy adults to estimate repertoire size and the extent of clonotype sharing between individuals. Different laboratories and diverse techniques were used to prepare libraries and sequence TCR repertoires, to increase sequencing depth and limit assay-specific biases. Per donor, leukapheresis produced somewhere between about 0.94 and 9.5 billion PBMCs. Study-wide conclusions, independent of this receptor: Only blood was sampled, and tissue TCR repertoires likely differ from those in blood. Rarefaction of sorted-subset datasets indicated incomplete sequencing despite the large sequencing depth. Compared with non-shared clonotypes, the clonotypes found in all four sorted-subset donors had higher generation probabilities. Pairwise subsampling indicated that sequencing depth was expected to affect the degree of clonotype sharing among donors. Roughly 5% of naive CD4, around 3.6% of naive CD8, 2.3% of memory CD4, and approximately 0.4% of memory CD8 clonotypes were shared across several donors. Because the study included a small number of donors, the genetic and exposure-history diversity represented was limited. Naive subsets generally had larger estimated clonotype richness than memory subsets did.

Healthy HIV-negative adults with no recently reported acute infections or vaccinations were included as donors. Every donor was a Caucasian adult residing in Nashville, Tennessee, USA. CD4+ T cells were enriched by magnetic negative selection, after which naive cells were positively selected on CD45RA and the negative fraction was taken as the memory subset. Blood was collected by leukapheresis, and PBMCs were isolated by Ficoll-Histopaque density gradient centrifugation and then cryopreserved in liquid nitrogen vapor phase. Analytical flow cytometry was used to check the purity and quantity of each magnetically sorted T cell population. Genomic DNA was isolated from every sorted fraction and measured by UV absorbance on a Nanodrop 2000c. Using the deep immunoSEQ assay, multiplex PCR amplified TCR CDR3 regions from genomic DNA. Genomic DNA extracted from each cell subset was distributed evenly over all wells of several immunoSEQ 96-well plates, and each plate served as one replicate. For sorted subsets, each replicate PCR was loaded with roughly 0.2 ug genomic DNA, equivalent to roughly 30,000 T cell genomes. Purified libraries were quantified with a Qubit 3.0 fluorometer, sized on a Bioanalyzer 2100, and re-quantified with the KAPA Library Quantification kit. Every immunoSEQ 96-well plate was sequenced on a dedicated single-read 150-cycle Illumina NextSeq 550 flow cell. The paper's processing steps were these. Because the immunoSEQ output held only junctional sequences and lacked quality scores, the filtering could not match the filtering applied to full-length reads. Sequences were annotated with PyIR, a Python wrapper for IgBLAST v1.9, and V/J genes and CDR3 were assigned using IMGT germline references. Any read was removed if the V/J assignment was weak (E-value above 1e-6), the CDR3 was missing, or the read contained stop codons, out-of-frame junctions, or ambiguous translated residues. V3J clonotypes were defined by identical inferred V gene, J gene, and CDR3 amino acid sequence. Percentage overlap between repertoires was calculated by dividing the number of shared unique clonotypes by the size of the smaller repertoire. RTK rarefaction, the Chao1 estimator, and Recon v2.1 estimates of unobserved clonotypes were used to assess repertoire richness. Generation probabilities for all TCRbeta clonotypes obtained by the gDNA method from a handful of donors were computed using OLGA. TCRdb re-hosts the immuneACCESS table, in-frame sequences only. Its copies lack some clones; in the studies checked, an unresolved V gene accounts for under half of them, and the cause for the rest is not known. V and J calls and clone size are those listed in that table; D and trimming were worked out from the DNA. The sample yields approximately 2.4 million clones; approximately 94% were counted once. The top ten clonotypes cover roughly 0.13% of the sample.

CDR1 and CDR2, per the germline V gene (reference sequence), are SEHNR and FQNEAQ. The V and J ends are trimmed by 2 bases and 1 base, leaving 5 bases between them. There are 13 amino acids in the CDR3, from cysteine to phenylalanine inclusive. Of the read, only the CDR3 DNA is kept; its 39 bases are in frame from base 1. Of note for this clone: Its antigen is still unknown. Base qualities are not at hand, and no much larger clone is one base apart. Other DNA sequences in this specimen translate into the identical CDR3.

Recombination connected TRBV7-9 to TRBJ1-1; confidence is insufficient to name the D gene. Sequenced: naive CD4+ T cells sorted from blood. This sample's cell subset or site label indicates: CD45RA+ positively selected. This clonotype was obtained from a man between 18 and 29 years old in good health. The DNA reads TGTGCCAGCAGCTTAAGCCAGAACACTGAAGCTTTCTTT. This codes for CASSLSQNTEAFF.